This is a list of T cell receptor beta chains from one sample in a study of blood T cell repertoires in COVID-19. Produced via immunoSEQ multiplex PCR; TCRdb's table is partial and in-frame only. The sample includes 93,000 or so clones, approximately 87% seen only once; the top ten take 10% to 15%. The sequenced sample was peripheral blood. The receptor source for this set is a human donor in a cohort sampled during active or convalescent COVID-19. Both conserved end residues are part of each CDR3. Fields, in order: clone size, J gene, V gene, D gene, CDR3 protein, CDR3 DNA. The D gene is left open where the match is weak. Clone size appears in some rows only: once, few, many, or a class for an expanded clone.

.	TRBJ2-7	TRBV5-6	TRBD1	CASSWGQTYEQYF	TGTGCCAGCAGCTGGGGACAGACCTACGAGCAGTACTTC
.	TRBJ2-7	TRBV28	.	CASSWTLGPYEQYF	TGTGCCAGCAGTTGGACACTTGGGCCTTACGAGCAGTACTTC
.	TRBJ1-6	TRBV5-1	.	CASSPDGAYNSPLHF	TGCGCCAGCAGCCCGGATGGGGCTTATAATTCACCCCTCCACTTT
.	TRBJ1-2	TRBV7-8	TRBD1	CASSLNVPGQGLNYGYTF	TGTGCCAGCAGCTTAAATGTACCGGGACAGGGCCTAAACTATGGCTACACCTTC
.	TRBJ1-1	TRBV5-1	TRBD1	CASSLAGTAGTEAFF	TGCGCCAGCAGCTTGGCAGGGACAGCGGGCACTGAAGCTTTCTTT
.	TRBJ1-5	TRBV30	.	CAWSGGRVGQPQHF	TGTGCCTGGAGTGGGGGCAGGGTGGGGCAGCCCCAGCATTTT
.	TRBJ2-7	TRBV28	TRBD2	CASSPALAGGPIQYF	TGTGCCAGCAGTCCCGCACTAGCGGGGGGGCCGATACAGTACTTC
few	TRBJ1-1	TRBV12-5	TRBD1	CASGAGGVGTEAFF	TGTGCTAGTGGCGCAGGGGGAGTAGGCACTGAAGCTTTCTTT
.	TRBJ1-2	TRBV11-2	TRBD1	CASSLDRGLVGYTF	TGTGCCAGCAGCTTGGACAGGGGGCTGGTTGGCTACACCTTC
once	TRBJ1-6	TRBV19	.	CASSPGAGVSPLHF	TGTGCCAGTAGTCCAGGGGCAGGGGTTTCACCCCTCCACTTT
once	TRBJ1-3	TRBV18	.	CASSPDRASSGNTIYF	TGTGCCAGCTCACCAGACAGAGCCTCCTCTGGAAACACCATATATTTT
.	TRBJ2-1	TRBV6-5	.	CASGRVEQFF	TGTGCCAGCGGGCGAGTTGAGCAGTTCTTC
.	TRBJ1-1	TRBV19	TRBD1	CASTGQGYTEAFF	TGTGCCAGTACTGGACAGGGCTACACTGAAGCTTTCTTT
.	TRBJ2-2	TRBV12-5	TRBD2	CASGSDQLAGNTGELFF	TGTGCTAGTGGCTCCGACCAACTAGCGGGGAACACCGGGGAGCTGTTTTTT
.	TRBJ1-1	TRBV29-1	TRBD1	CSVGGQGASLNTEAFF	TGCAGCGTTGGTGGACAGGGGGCCTCCTTGAACACTGAAGCTTTCTTT